Below are 15 T cell receptor beta chains sequenced from a single sample in a study of type 1 regulatory T cells. TCRdb reprocessed the reads with MiXCR, giving one entry per CDR3 protein. The sample shows about 42,000 distinct CDR3 sequences, approximately 12% of them seen only once. Antigens for these TCRs are unknown. The sequenced sample was cultured non-Tr1 T cells, either the whole culture or a sorted T cell fraction (not recorded which). The receptors here all came from a human donor in good health.

This clonotype has only a few counts. V usage is TRBV18 and J usage is TRBJ2-5; D is undetermined. V lost 3 bases and J 4 bases, leaving 3 bases between the germline ends. The CDR3 runs 11 residues. Germline CDR1 and CDR2: KGHSH and LQKENI. In nucleotides, the CDR3 is TGTGCCAGCTCACCGACAGAGACCCAGTACTTC. This translates into CASSPTETQYF.

Points on this clonotype: One junction end disagrees with the germline gene, perhaps due to a read error. The chain uses TRBV7-7 and TRBJ2-2; 7 bases fit TRBD2. Germline V CDR1 and CDR2: SSHAT, FNYEAQ (reference sequence). CDR3 length equals 16 residues. Here the CDR3 reads CASSLGPGGATGELFF. CDR3 in DNA: TGTGCTAGCAGCTTAGGTCCGGGAGGCGCCACCGGGGAGCTGTTTTTT.

This clonotype was recorded many times. The gene calls are TRBV9 and TRBJ2-1, with D perhaps TRBD2 (5 bases). With 4 bases removed from V and 2 bases from J, the gap between germline ends came to 13 bases. CDR3 size: 15 residues. Per germline, CDR1 SGDLS and CDR2 YYNGEE. The CDR3 nucleotides are TGTGCCAGCAGCATAAACTCCGGGGCCTACAATGAGCAGTTCTTC. Translation: CASSINSGAYNEQFF.

In this sample, this clonotype turned up many times. CDR3 residues: CSASPASGKTDTQYF. The CDR3 DNA follows: TGCAGTGCTAGTCCGGCTAGCGGGAAAACAGATACGCAGTATTTT. V and J are TRBV20-1 and TRBJ2-3, with TRBD2 matching 9 bases. V dropped 3 bases and J dropped 3; count of bases not matched to a gene: 7. CDR1 and CDR2 from the germline V gene are DFQATT and SNEGSKA (reference sequence). This CDR3 spans 15 amino acids.

This clonotype has a count of ten or more. This chain uses TRBV30 with TRBJ1-5; no reliable D call. The V gene lost 3 bases and the J gene lost 1 base, with 10 bases spanning the gap. Germline V CDR1 and CDR2: GTSNPN, SVGIG (reference sequence). The CDR3 sequence is 14 residues long. CDR3 protein: CAWRGKGSNQPQHF. The CDR3 DNA sequence: TGTGCCTGGAGAGGGAAGGGAAGCAATCAGCCCCAGCATTTT.

V and J are TRBV5-1 and TRBJ2-5; D gene unclear. CDR3 length equals 13 residues. Germline-derived CDR1 and CDR2 are SGHRS and YFSETQ. V lost 2 bases to trimming and J lost 5 bases, with 10 bases between them. The CDR3 region is CASSFLIGETQYF. CDR3 DNA sequence: TGCGCCAGCAGCTTCTTGATAGGGGAGACCCAGTACTTC.

At least ten counts were recorded for this clonotype. The V call is TRBV20-1, the J call TRBJ2-1; D call uncertain. Germline CDR1 DFQATT, CDR2 SNEGSKA (reference sequence). V was shortened by 4 bases and J by 5 bases, with 6 bases between the two germline ends. This CDR3 has 11 amino acids. As DNA, the CDR3 is TGCAGTGCTACCTCTGACAATGAGCAGTTCTTC. It translates to CSATSDNEQFF.

This clonotype came up many times. The chain employs TRBV5-1 and TRBJ2-3; D possibly corresponds to TRBD1 (5 bases). The CDR3 totals 12 residues. In germline, CDR1 is SGHRS, CDR2 YFSETQ. V was shortened by 1 base and J by 8 bases, with 8 bases between the two germline ends. The chain's CDR3 is CASSLNQGTQYF. The CDR3 DNA reads as TGCGCCAGCAGCTTGAATCAGGGTACGCAGTATTTT.

In its sample, this clonotype was seen a few times. The gene calls are TRBV2 and TRBJ2-7; D may be TRBD1 or TRBD2 (5 bases each). Germline V gene lookup returns CDR1 SNHLY and CDR2 FYNNEI. CDR3 length equals 13 residues. The V end lost 8 bases, the J end lost 7 bases, and 18 bases lay between the germline ends. The CDR3, as DNA: TGTGCCAGCGGGGGAGTCCTCACGGGGGAGCAGTACTTC. This encodes CASGGVLTGEQYF.

This clonotype was counted only a few times. This chain joins TRBV7-8 and TRBJ2-1, with 13 bases aligning to TRBD2. The CDR3 is 15 amino acids. The germline V gene has CDR1 SGHVS and CDR2 FQNEAQ. The V and J ends lost 5 bases and 9 bases, in that order; junction bases with no gene match: 7. The DNA of the CDR3 is TGTGCCAGCAGCGCAAGACTAGCGGGAGGCTCTGAGCAGTTCTTC. Protein sequence: CASSARLAGGSEQFF.

Only a few counts were recorded for this clonotype. The rearrangement uses TRBV18 and TRBJ1-6; D not certain. The germline V gene has CDR1 KGHSH and CDR2 LQKENI. V dropped 3 bases and J dropped 8 bases, with 11 bases sitting between them. The CDR3 extends over 14 amino acids. CDR3 residues: CASSPLALDSPLHF. CDR3 in DNA: TGTGCCAGCTCACCTCTCGCTCTTGATTCACCCCTCCACTTT. The complete variable domain, with remaining parts taken from reference TRBV18 and TRBJ1-6, reads NAGVMQNPRHLVRRRGQEARLRCSPMKGHSHVYWYRQLPEEGLKFMVYLQKENIIDESGMPKERFSAEFPKEGPSILRIQQVVRGDSAAYFCASSPLALDSPLHFGNGTRLTVT.

This clonotype was found many times. The chain uses TRBV20-1 and TRBJ1-1; the D is unclear. The germline CDR1 and CDR2 sequences are DFQATT and SNEGSKA (reference sequence). The CDR3 is made up of 12 amino acids. With 5 bases removed from V and 11 bases from J, the gap between germline ends came to 18 bases. Here the CDR3 DNA reads TGCAGTGCTTACGGTAGGAGCCTCGAGGCTTTCTTT. It is translated as CSAYGRSLEAFF.

This clonotype has at least ten counts. This chain joins TRBV2 and TRBJ1-2; 8 bases agree with TRBD1. Trimming at V came to 5 bases and at J to 2 bases, leaving 7 bases not matched to a gene. This CDR3 comprises 15 residues. CDR1 and CDR2 from the germline V gene are SNHLY and FYNNEI. The CDR3 reads CASSLGQGGNYGYTF. The CDR3 DNA reads TGTGCCAGCAGTCTCGGACAGGGCGGGAACTATGGCTACACCTTC.

This clonotype was recorded at least ten times. The V call is TRBV5-5, the J call TRBJ2-5; tentatively, D is TRBD1 (5 bases). The CDR3 covers 14 residues. The germline V and J ends were trimmed by 3 bases and 5 bases, with 14 bases remaining between them. From germline, CDR1 is SGHKS and CDR2 YYEKEE (reference sequence). The CDR3: CASSYPRAGETQYF. CDR3 DNA: TGTGCCAGCAGCTATCCCCGGGCAGGGGAGACCCAGTACTTC.

The chain uses TRBV20-1 and TRBJ2-3; 10 bases agree with TRBD1. With 6 bases clipped from V and 6 bases from J, the junction kept 9 bases outside the gene matches. Germline V gives CDR1 DFQATT, CDR2 SNEGSKA (reference sequence). The CDR3 has 14 amino acids. In DNA form, the CDR3 reads TGCAGTGCGCAGCCCGGGACAGGGGCCGATACGCAGTATTTT. Translating gives CSAQPGTGADTQYF.